The text below deals with one T cell receptor (beta chain). Per the germline V gene, CDR1 is SGHAT and CDR2 is FQNNGV. Trimming removed 0 bases at V and 0 bases at J, with 7 bases between. There are 15 residues in the CDR3. Authors' processing steps: Amplification of reference gene primers was used by the study to estimate nucleated cell counts. The table came from immunoSEQ multiplex PCR; TCRdb's copy has only in-frame clones and leaves some out. V and J calls and clone size are given by that table; D and trimming were obtained from the DNA. The sample has roughly 64,000 clones, 75% to 85% seen once. This sample was included in a study of blood T cell repertoires in COVID-19. Whole-study context: Samples representing acute and convalescent COVID-19 were sourced from the United States, Italy and Spain. T cells, B-cell-depleted T cells, or PBMCs provided the cDNA or gDNA that served as material.

The receptor's source is a woman aged 55-69 years with acute or convalescent COVID-19. J is TRBJ2-3 and V is TRBV11-2; maybe TRBD1 (6 bases). Sequencing used peripheral blood. CDR3 in amino acids: CASSLEGASTDTQYF. As DNA, the CDR3 is TGTGCCAGCAGCTTAGAGGGGGCAAGCACAGATACGCAGTATTTT.